This T cell receptor (beta chain) was recovered during a study of cytomegalovirus exposure and HLA in healthy donors. Findings and limits, study-wide: Rarity held for most TCR sequences, but there were some public TCRs that occurred in many donors.

Germline V gene sequence: CDR1 MDHEN, CDR2 SYDVKM. CDR3 length: 17 residues. V was clipped by 4 bases and J by 0 bases, with 16 bases between them. It was with 60 Vbeta and 13 Jbeta primers that the PCR ran. Produced via immunoSEQ multiplex PCR; TCRdb's table is partial and in-frame only. The table has 150,000 to 200,000 clones, about 81% seen once. About this clone: Its antigen is not known.

The clonotype comes from a man aged 40-49 years in good health and CMV-seronegative. The chain combines TRBV28 with TRBJ1-5; weak D call: TRBD1 (6 bases). The sample consisted of PBMCs. Written as DNA, the CDR3 is TGTGCCAGCAGTTCGATACAGGGTGGGTTTAGCAATCAGCCCCAGCATTTT. Its translation: CASSSIQGGFSNQPQHF.